A single sample is the source of the 24 T cell receptor beta chains below, sequenced in a study of identifying expanded T cells in peripheral blood. Clones were read by immunoSEQ multiplex PCR, and TCRdb kept only the in-frame ones, dropping some. The sample yields over 100,000 clones, about nine tenths seen once. The sequenced sample consisted of blood. The receptors stem from a person between 18 and 69 years old in good health.

The chain joins TRBV9 to TRBJ2-6; D uncertain. The CDR3 extends over 13 amino acids. V shed 4 bases and J shed 2 bases, with 4 bases lying between them. Looked up from germline, CDR1 is SGDLS and CDR2 is YYNGEE. CDR3 sequence reads: CASSLAGANVLTF. DNA for the CDR3: TGTGCCAGCAGCTTAGCTGGGGCCAACGTCCTGACTTTC.

This rearrangement joins TRBV7-9 to TRBJ1-2; possible D gene TRBD1, 5 bases. The CDR3 is 15 amino acids. Germline-derived CDR1 and CDR2 are SEHNR and FQNEAQ (reference sequence). Trimming stripped 8 bases from V and 2 bases from J, with 18 bases between. The DNA for the CDR3 is TGTGCCAGCCTCCCGCCGGGACGAGAGAACTATGGCTACACCTTC. Translating it yields CASLPPGRENYGYTF.

The rearrangement joins TRBV19 to TRBJ1-1, with TRBD1 matching over 10 bases. The CDR3 extends over 16 amino acids. The V gene's germline CDR1 is LNHDA and CDR2 SQIVND (reference sequence). Trimming cost V 4 bases and J 1 base; bases outside gene matches: 6. CDR3 protein: CASSTRQGAGNTEAFF. The CDR3 region has the DNA TGTGCCAGTAGTACACGACAGGGGGCGGGGAACACTGAAGCTTTCTTT. Using reference TRBV19 and TRBJ1-1 for the parts outside the CDR3, the full variable domain is DGGITQSPKYLFRKEGQNVTLSCEQNLNHDAMYWYRQDPGQGLRLIYYSQIVNDFQKGDIAEGYSVSREKKESFPLTVTSAQKNPTAFYLCASSTRQGAGNTEAFFGQGTRLTVV.

The genes are TRBV10-3 and TRBJ2-1; the D gene is possibly TRBD1 (6 bases). V lost 6 bases and J 8 bases, leaving 20 bases between the germline ends. CDR1 ENHRY and CDR2 SYGVKD come from the germline V gene. The length of the CDR3 is 15 residues. CDR3 loop: CAIRARGAKADEQFF. As DNA, the CDR3 is TGTGCCATCAGAGCCAGGGGAGCTAAAGCAGATGAGCAGTTCTTC.

This clone appeared a few times. The chain joins TRBV6-6 to TRBJ2-7, with D perhaps TRBD2 (6 bases). The CDR3 is 13 amino acids. CDR1 is MNHNY, CDR2 SVGAGI, per germline (reference sequence). The germline V and J ends were trimmed by 7 bases and 2 bases, with 12 bases remaining between them. The CDR3 bases are TGTGCCAGCAAGGAGGGCCCCGCCTACGAGCAGTACTTC. Translating gives CASKEGPAYEQYF.

The chain is built from TRBV6-6 and TRBJ1-5; the match to TRBD1 covers 7 bases. With 0 bases clipped from V and 6 bases from J, the junction kept 5 bases outside the gene matches. Germline CDR1 is MNHNY and CDR2 is SVGAGI (reference sequence). This CDR3 region has 15 residues. CDR3 in DNA: TGTGCCAGCAGTTACTCTGACAGGGCTGGTCAGCCCCAGCATTTT. It codes for CASSYSDRAGQPQHF.

In DNA, the CDR3 is TGTGCCAGCAGCGTTGGGGCTAGCGGGGGCCGGAGCACAGATACGCAGTATTTT. It yields the protein CASSVGASGGRSTDTQYF. The chain recombines TRBV2 with TRBJ2-3; 10 nucleotides match TRBD2. There are 18 residues in the CDR3. The germline gives CDR1 SNHLY, CDR2 FYNNEI. The trim removed 6 bases at V and 0 bases at J, leaving 12 bases unmatched. Variable domain in full (rest from reference TRBV2 and TRBJ2-3): EPEVTQTPSHQVTQMGQEVILRCVPISNHLYFYWYRQILGQKVEFLVSFYNNEISEKSEIFDDQFSVERPDGSNFTLKIRSTKLEDSAMYFCASSVGASGGRSTDTQYFGPGTRLTVL.

The rearrangement joins TRBV7-3 to TRBJ2-7, with 7 bases fitting TRBD1. V was clipped by 4 bases and J by 4 bases; unmatched bases: 7. The CDR3 extends over 14 amino acids. Germline V gene lookup returns CDR1 SGHTA and CDR2 FQGTGA. The DNA for the CDR3 is TGTGCCAGCAGCTCCGATAGACAGGGATACGAGCAGTACTTC. This codes for CASSSDRQGYEQYF.

V is TRBV5-6 and J is TRBJ2-3; D is unclear. The germline V gene has CDR1 SGHDT and CDR2 YYEEEE. V was pared by 4 bases and J by 6 bases, with 12 bases between. This CDR3 has 13 amino acids. CDR3 sequence: CASSPPGRDTQYF. In nucleotides, the CDR3 is TGTGCCAGCAGCCCGCCCGGTCGGGATACGCAGTATTTT.

By its share, this clone is medium-sized (0.01 to 0.1%). This chain connects TRBV7-2 to TRBJ1-3; tentatively, D is TRBD1 (6 bases). The length of the CDR3 is 15 residues. CDR1 SGHTA and CDR2 FQGNSA come from the germline V gene. V lost 2 bases and J lost 3, with 11 bases in between. This CDR3 is CASSLLGGYGNTIYF. In nucleotides, the CDR3 is TGTGCCAGCAGCTTATTAGGGGGGTATGGAAACACCATATATTTT.

The CDR3: CASSLNTEAFF. CDR3 DNA: TGTGCCAGTAGTCTGAACACTGAAGCTTTCTTT. This rearrangement joins TRBV19 to TRBJ1-1; D is unresolved. Trimming cost V 5 bases and J 0 bases, with 1 base left between them. Germline V CDR1 and CDR2: LNHDA, SQIVND (reference sequence). This CDR3 has 11 residues. Looking up the rest from reference TRBV19 and TRBJ1-1 gives the full variable domain: DGGITQSPKYLFRKEGQNVTLSCEQNLNHDAMYWYRQDPGQGLRLIYYSQIVNDFQKGDIAEGYSVSREKKESFPLTVTSAQKNPTAFYLCASSLNTEAFFGQGTRLTVV.

J is TRBJ1-1 and V is TRBV6-1; no definite D call. Germline CDR1 MNHNS, CDR2 SASEGT. The CDR3 consists of 13 residues. Trimming removed 2 bases at V and 1 base at J, with 5 bases between. The CDR3 DNA sequence: TGTGCCAGCAGTGAAAAGGGGAACACTGAAGCTTTCTTT. It translates to CASSEKGNTEAFF.

This clone was detected only a few times. The CDR3 reads CASRNTGLNEQYF. DNA of the CDR3: TGTGCCAGCAGAAATACGGGACTAAACGAGCAGTACTTC. The rearrangement uses TRBV6-1 and TRBJ2-7; 7 nucleotides line up with TRBD2. V dropped 6 bases and J dropped 5; count of bases not matched to a gene: 7. Germline CDR1 and CDR2: MNHNS and SASEGT. This CDR3 contains 13 residues.

The rearrangement uses TRBV4-1 and TRBJ2-7, with 11 nucleotides matching TRBD2. The ends lost 1 base at V and 3 bases at J; junction bases unmatched: 5. Germline CDR1 and CDR2: MGHRA and YSYEKL. CDR3 length: 16 residues. CDR3 protein: CASSQVNSGGVYEQYF. The CDR3 DNA reads as TGCGCCAGCAGCCAAGTTAATAGCGGGGGGGTCTACGAGCAGTACTTC.

The rearrangement joins TRBV18 to TRBJ2-7, with D maybe TRBD2 (5 bases). This CDR3 comprises 14 residues. The germline V and J ends were trimmed by 3 bases and 4 bases, with 13 bases remaining between them. Germline V lookup: CDR1 KGHSH, CDR2 LQKENI. The CDR3 protein is CASSPRPSTYEQYF. The CDR3 DNA reads TGTGCCAGCTCACCTCGACCTAGCACTTACGAGCAGTACTTC.

This clone was found a few times. The J gene is TRBJ1-2, the V gene TRBV2; TRBD1 matches 8 bases. The CDR3 has 15 amino acids. V shed 0 bases and J 7 bases; nucleotides not matched to a gene: 7. Germline V gives CDR1 SNHLY, CDR2 FYNNEI. The CDR3 DNA reads TGTGCCAGCAGTGAAGCCTATGGACAGGGTGGTGGCTACACCTTC. Amino acids: CASSEAYGQGGGYTF.

The gene calls are TRBV5-6 and TRBJ1-1, with 8 bases fitting TRBD1. There are 12 residues in the CDR3. J lost 10 bases, V lost 3 bases, and 5 bases had no gene match. CDR1 SGHDT and CDR2 YYEEEE come from the germline V gene. The CDR3 DNA reads TGTGCCAGCAGCTCGGCGACAGGGGCAGCTTTCTTT. Translating it yields CASSSATGAAFF.

This clone was recorded only once. This chain links TRBV2 with TRBJ2-3; a weak D match, TRBD2 (6 bases). The V gene lost 8 bases and the J gene lost 2 bases, with 11 bases spanning the gap. The length of the CDR3 is 13 residues. Per germline, CDR1 SNHLY and CDR2 FYNNEI. CDR3 protein: CASGGASTDTQYF. The CDR3 nucleotides read TGTGCCAGCGGCGGGGCCTCCACAGATACGCAGTATTTT.

V and J are TRBV4-3 and TRBJ2-3, with 10 bases matching TRBD2. In germline, CDR1 is LGHNA, CDR2 YSLEER. With 2 bases clipped from V and 11 bases from J, the junction kept 4 bases outside the gene matches. The CDR3 length is 13 residues. In DNA, the CDR3 is TGCGCCAGCAGCCAAACTAGCGGGGAAATGCAGTATTTT. Protein sequence: CASSQTSGEMQYF.

The chain is built from TRBV11-3 and TRBJ2-2; 11 bases match TRBD1. Germline trimming cut 5 bases from V and 5 bases from J; bases unmatched to any gene: 7. Germline loops: CDR1 SGHNT, CDR2 YENEEA. This CDR3 is 16 amino acids long. CDR3 region: CASSPGQGAGTGELFF. CDR3 DNA sequence: TGTGCCAGCAGCCCTGGACAGGGGGCGGGAACCGGGGAGCTGTTTTTT.

This sequence joins TRBV30 and TRBJ1-2; D unresolved. Deletions cut 1 base from V and 6 bases from J, with 9 bases between. The CDR3 has 12 amino acids. The V gene's germline CDR1 is GTSNPN and CDR2 SVGIG (reference sequence). The CDR3 DNA reads TGTGCCTGGAGTGGGGTCTACGATGGCTACACCTTC. Protein product: CAWSGVYDGYTF.

The chain uses TRBV9 and TRBJ1-1; no definite D call. This CDR3 spans 12 amino acids. Trimming took off 0 bases at V and 7 bases at J, with 7 bases between the two ends. Germline CDR1 is SGDLS and CDR2 is YYNGEE. The CDR3 spells CASSVVRGEAFF. CDR3 sequence (DNA): TGTGCCAGCAGCGTAGTACGGGGTGAAGCTTTCTTT.

CDR3 amino acids: CASSPGQLNQPQHF. In DNA, the CDR3 is TGTGCCAGCTCACCGGGACAGCTTAATCAGCCCCAGCATTTT. The chain has TRBV18 and TRBJ1-5, with TRBD1 identical over 7 bases. This CDR3 contains 14 residues. V dropped 3 bases and J dropped 4; count of bases not matched to a gene: 3. In germline, CDR1 is KGHSH, CDR2 LQKENI.

The gene calls are TRBV6-5 and TRBJ1-1, with D possibly matching TRBD1 (5 bases). CDR3 length: 14 amino acids. The germline gives CDR1 MNHEY, CDR2 SVGAGI. Trimming left V 3 bases short and J 1 base short, with 9 bases between. The CDR3 here is CASSYGAWNTEAFF. The CDR3 DNA reads as TGTGCCAGCAGTTATGGGGCCTGGAACACTGAAGCTTTCTTT.